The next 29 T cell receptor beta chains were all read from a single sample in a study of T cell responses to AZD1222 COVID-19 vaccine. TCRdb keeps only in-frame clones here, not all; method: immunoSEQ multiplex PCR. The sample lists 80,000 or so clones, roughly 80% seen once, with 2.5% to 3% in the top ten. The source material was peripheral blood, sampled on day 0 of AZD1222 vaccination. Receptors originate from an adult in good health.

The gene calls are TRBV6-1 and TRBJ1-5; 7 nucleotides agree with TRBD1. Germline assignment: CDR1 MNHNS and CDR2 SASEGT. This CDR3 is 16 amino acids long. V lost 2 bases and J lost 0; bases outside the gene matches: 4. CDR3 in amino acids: CASSEMGQYSNQPQHF. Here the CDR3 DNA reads TGTGCCAGCAGTGAAATGGGACAGTATAGCAATCAGCCCCAGCATTTT.

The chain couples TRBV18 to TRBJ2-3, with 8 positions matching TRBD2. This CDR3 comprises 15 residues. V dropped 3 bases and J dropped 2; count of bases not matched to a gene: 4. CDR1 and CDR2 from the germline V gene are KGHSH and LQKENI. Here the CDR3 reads CASSPERETTDTQYF. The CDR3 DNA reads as TGTGCCAGCTCACCTGAGCGGGAGACCACAGATACGCAGTATTTT.

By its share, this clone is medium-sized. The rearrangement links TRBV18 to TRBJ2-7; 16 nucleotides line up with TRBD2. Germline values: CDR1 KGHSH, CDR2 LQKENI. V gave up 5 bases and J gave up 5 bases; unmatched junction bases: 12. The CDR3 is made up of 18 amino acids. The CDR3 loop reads CASSAGPGLAGGLHEQYF. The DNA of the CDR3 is TGTGCCAGCTCAGCGGGGCCGGGACTAGCGGGAGGGCTTCACGAGCAGTACTTC.

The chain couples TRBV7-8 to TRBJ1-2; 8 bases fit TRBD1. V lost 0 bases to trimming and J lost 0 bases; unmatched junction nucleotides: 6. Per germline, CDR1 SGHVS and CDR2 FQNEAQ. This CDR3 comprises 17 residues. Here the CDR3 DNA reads TGTGCCAGCAGCTTAGCGCTGAGACAGGGGCCTAACTATGGCTACACCTTC. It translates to CASSLALRQGPNYGYTF.

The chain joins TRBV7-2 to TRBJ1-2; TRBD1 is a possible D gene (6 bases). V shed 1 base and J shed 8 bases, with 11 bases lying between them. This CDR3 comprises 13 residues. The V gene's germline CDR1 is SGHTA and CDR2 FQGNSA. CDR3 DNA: TGTGCCAGCAGCTTAGAGGGGGTCTTAGGCTACACCTTC. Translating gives CASSLEGVLGYTF. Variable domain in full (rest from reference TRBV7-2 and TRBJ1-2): GAGVSQSPSNKVTEKGKDVELRCDPISGHTALYWYRQSLGQGLEFLIYFQGNSAPDKSGLPSDRFSAERTGGSVSTLTIQRTQQEDSAVYLCASSLEGVLGYTFGSGTRLTVV.

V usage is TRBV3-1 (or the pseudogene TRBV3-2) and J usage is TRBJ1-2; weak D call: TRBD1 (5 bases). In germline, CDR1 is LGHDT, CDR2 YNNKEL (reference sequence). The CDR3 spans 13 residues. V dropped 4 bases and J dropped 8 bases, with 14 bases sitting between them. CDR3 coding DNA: TGTGCCAGCAGCCTCTCGAAGGGGATGGGCTACACCTTC. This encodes CASSLSKGMGYTF.

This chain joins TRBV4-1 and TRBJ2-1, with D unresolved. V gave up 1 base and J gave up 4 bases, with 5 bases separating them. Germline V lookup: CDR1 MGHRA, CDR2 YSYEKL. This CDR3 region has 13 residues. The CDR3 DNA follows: TGCGCCAGCAGCCAAGGACTGTACAATGAGCAGTTCTTC. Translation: CASSQGLYNEQFF.

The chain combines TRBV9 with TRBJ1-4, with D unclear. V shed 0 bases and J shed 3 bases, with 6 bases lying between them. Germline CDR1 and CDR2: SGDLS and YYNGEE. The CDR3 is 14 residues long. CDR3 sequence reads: CASSVGRANEKLFF. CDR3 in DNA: TGTGCCAGCAGCGTAGGACGGGCTAATGAAAAACTGTTTTTT.

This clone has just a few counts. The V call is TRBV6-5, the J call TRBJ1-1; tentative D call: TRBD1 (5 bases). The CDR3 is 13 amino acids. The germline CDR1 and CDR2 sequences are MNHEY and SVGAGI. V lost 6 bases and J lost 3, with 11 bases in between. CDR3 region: CASRPGPHTEAFF. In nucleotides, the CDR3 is TGTGCCAGCAGACCGGGACCCCACACTGAAGCTTTCTTT.

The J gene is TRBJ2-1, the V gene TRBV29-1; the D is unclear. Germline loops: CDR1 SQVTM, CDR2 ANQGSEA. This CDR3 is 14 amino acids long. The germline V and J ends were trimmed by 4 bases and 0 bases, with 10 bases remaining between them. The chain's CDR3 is CSVARLGSYNEQFF. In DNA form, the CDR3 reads TGCAGCGTTGCTCGGTTAGGCTCCTACAATGAGCAGTTCTTC.

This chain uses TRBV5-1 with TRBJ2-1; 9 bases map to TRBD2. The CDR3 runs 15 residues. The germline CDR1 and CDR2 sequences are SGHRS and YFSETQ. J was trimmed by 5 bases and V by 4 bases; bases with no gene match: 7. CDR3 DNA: TGCGCCAGCAGCCCGGGGGCTAGCGGGAACAATGAGCAGTTCTTC. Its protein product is CASSPGASGNNEQFF.

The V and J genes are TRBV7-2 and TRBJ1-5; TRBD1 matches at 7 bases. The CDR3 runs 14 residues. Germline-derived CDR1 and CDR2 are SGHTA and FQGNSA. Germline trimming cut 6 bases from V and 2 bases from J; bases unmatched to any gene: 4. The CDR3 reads CASRAGTGNQPQHF. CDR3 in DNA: TGTGCCAGCAGGGCCGGGACAGGCAATCAGCCCCAGCATTTT.

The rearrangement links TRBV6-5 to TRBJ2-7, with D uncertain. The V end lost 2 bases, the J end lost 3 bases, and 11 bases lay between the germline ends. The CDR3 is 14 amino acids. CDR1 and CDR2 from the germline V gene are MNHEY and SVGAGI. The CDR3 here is CASSYLRAGYEQYF. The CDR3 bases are TGTGCCAGCAGTTACCTAAGGGCAGGCTACGAGCAGTACTTC.

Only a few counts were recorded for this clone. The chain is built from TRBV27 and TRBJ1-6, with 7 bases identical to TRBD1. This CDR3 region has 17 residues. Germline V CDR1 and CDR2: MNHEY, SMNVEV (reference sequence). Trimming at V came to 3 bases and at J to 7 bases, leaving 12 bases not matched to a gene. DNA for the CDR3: TGTGCCAGCAGTTTGGAGACAGGGAAGAGTACGAATTCACCCCTCCACTTT. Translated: CASSLETGKSTNSPLHF.

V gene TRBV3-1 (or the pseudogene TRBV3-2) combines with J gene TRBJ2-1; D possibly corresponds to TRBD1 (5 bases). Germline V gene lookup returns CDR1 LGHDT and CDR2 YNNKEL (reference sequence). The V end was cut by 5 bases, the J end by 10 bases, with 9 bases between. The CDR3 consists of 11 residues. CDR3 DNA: TGTGCCAGCAGCTTGAAGGGGGAGCAGTTCTTC. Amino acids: CASSLKGEQFF.

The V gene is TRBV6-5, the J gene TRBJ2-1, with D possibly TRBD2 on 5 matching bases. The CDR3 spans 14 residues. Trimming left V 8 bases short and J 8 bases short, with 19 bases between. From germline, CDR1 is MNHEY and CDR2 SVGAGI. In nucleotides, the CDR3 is TGTGCCAGCCGCATCGGCGGAGGAAACCATGAGCAGTTCTTC. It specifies CASRIGGGNHEQFF.

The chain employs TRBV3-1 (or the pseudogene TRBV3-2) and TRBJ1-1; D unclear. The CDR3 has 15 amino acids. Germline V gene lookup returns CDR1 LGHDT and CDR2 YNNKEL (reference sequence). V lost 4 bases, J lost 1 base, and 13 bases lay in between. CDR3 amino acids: CASSPTSIGNTEAFF. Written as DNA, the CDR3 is TGTGCCAGCAGCCCGACTTCGATCGGGAACACTGAAGCTTTCTTT.

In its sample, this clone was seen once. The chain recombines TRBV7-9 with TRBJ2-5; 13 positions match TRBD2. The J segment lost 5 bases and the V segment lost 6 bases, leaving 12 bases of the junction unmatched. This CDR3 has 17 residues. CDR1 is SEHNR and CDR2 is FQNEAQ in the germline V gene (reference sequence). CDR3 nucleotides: TGTGCCAGCAGGGATACGGGACTAGCGGGACCCGGGGAGACCCAGTACTTC. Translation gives CASRDTGLAGPGETQYF.

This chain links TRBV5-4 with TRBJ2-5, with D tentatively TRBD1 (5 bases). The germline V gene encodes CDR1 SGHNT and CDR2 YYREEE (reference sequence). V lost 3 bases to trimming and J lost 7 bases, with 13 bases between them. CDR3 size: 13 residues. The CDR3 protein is CASSSLSQGTQYF. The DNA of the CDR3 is TGTGCCAGCAGCTCCCTGTCTCAGGGGACCCAGTACTTC.

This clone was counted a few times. The CDR3, as DNA: TGTGCCAGCAGCCAAGCGACCCGGAATTCACCCCTCCACTTT. Encoded protein: CASSQATRNSPLHF. The rearrangement joins TRBV3-1 (or the pseudogene TRBV3-2) to TRBJ1-6; D remains ambiguous. Per germline, CDR1 LGHDT and CDR2 YNNKEL (reference sequence). The CDR3 spans 14 residues. Trimming stripped 1 base from V and 7 bases from J, with 8 bases between.

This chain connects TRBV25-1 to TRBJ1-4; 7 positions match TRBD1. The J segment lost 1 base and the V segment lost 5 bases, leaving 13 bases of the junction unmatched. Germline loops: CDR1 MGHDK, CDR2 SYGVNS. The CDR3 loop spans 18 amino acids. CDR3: CASSPGGAGGGTNEKLFF. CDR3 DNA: TGTGCCAGCAGTCCTGGGGGGGCAGGGGGTGGAACTAATGAAAAACTGTTTTTT.

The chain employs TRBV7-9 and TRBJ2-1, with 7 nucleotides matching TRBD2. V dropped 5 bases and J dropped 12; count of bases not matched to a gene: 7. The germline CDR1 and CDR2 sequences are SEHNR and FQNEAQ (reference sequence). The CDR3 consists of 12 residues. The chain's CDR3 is CASSLGGTWQFF. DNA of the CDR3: TGTGCCAGCAGCCTGGGGGGGACTTGGCAGTTCTTC.

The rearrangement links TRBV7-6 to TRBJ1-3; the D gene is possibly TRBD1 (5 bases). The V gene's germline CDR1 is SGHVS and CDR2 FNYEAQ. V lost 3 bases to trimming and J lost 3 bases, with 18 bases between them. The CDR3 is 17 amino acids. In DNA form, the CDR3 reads TGTGCCAGCAGCTTGACCCCCGCAGGGACGGGTGGAAACACCATATATTTT. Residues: CASSLTPAGTGGNTIYF.

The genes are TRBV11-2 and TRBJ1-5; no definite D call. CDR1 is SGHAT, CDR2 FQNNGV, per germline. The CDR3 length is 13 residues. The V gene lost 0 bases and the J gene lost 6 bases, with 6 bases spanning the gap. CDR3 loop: CASSLDVVQPQHF. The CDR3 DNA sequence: TGTGCCAGCAGCTTAGACGTGGTTCAGCCCCAGCATTTT.

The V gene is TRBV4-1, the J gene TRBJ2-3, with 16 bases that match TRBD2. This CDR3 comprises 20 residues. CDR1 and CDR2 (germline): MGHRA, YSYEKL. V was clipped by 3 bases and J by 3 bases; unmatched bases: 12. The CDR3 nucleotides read TGCGCCAGCAGCCAGTCGGGACTAGCGGGGGGGCCTCGGGAAACAGATACGCAGTATTTT. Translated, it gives CASSQSGLAGGPRETDTQYF.

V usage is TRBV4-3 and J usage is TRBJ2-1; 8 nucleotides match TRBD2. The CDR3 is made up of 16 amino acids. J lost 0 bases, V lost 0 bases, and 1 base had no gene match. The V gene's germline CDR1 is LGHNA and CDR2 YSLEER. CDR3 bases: TGCGCCAGCAGCCAAGATCTAGCGGGCTCCTACAATGAGCAGTTCTTC. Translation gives CASSQDLAGSYNEQFF.

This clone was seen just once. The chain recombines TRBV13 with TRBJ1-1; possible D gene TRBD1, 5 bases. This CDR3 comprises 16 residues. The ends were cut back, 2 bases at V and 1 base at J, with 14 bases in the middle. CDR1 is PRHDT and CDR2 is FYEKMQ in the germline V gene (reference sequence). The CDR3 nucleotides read TGTGCCAGCAGCTTATCCCCCAGGGTACGGAACACTGAAGCTTTCTTT. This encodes CASSLSPRVRNTEAFF.

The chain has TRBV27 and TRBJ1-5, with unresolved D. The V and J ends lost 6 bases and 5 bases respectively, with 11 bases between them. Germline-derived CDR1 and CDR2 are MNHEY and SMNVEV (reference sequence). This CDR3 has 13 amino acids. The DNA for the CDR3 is TGTGCCAGCAGACGAAGCGGGGATCAGCCCCAGCATTTT. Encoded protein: CASRRSGDQPQHF.

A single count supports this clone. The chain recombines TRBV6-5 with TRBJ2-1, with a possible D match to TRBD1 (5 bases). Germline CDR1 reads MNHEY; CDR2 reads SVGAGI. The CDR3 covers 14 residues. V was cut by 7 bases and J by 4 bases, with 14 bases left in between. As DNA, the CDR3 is TGTGCCAGCACCCAGGGTCTAGGGTACAATGAGCAGTTCTTC. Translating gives CASTQGLGYNEQFF.